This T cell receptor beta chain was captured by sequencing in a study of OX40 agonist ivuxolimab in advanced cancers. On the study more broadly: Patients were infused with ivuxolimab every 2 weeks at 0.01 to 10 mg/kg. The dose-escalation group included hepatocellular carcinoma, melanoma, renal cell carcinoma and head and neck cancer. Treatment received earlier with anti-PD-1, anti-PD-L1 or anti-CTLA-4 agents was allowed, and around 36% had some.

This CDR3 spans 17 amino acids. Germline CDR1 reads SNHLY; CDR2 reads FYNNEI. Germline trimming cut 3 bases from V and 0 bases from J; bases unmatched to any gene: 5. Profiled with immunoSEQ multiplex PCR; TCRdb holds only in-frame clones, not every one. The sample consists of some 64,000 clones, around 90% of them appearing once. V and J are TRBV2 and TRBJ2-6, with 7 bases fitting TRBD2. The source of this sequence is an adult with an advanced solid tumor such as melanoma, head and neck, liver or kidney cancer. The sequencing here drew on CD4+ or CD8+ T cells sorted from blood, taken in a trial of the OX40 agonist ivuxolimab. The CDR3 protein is CASSDPGGTSGANVLTF. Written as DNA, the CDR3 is TGTGCCAGCAGTGATCCGGGGGGAACCTCTGGGGCCAACGTCCTGACTTTC.